The 27 T cell receptor beta chains in this list originate from one sample, sequenced in a study of shared clonotypes between healthy human individuals. TCRdb's table, derived via immunoSEQ multiplex PCR, lists solely in-frame clones and lacks some. The sample has millions of clones, 95% seen once. The sequencing sample was made of naive CD4+ T cells sorted from blood. This sample's subset: CD45RA+ positively selected. The receptors shown here come from a man between 18 and 35 years old in good health.

The rearrangement joins TRBV7-9 to TRBJ1-1; possible D gene TRBD1, 6 bases. The germline V gene has CDR1 SEHNR and CDR2 FQNEAQ (reference sequence). This CDR3 is built from 15 residues. V dropped 1 base and J dropped 3 bases, with 12 bases sitting between them. CDR3 sequence reads: CASSLEGTSYTEAFF. In nucleotides, the CDR3 is TGTGCCAGCAGCTTAGAGGGGACATCTTACACTGAAGCTTTCTTT.

Here the CDR3 DNA reads TGCGCCAGCAGCCACCAAAGCGGGTACTCCTACGAGCAGTACTTC. This translates into CASSHQSGYSYEQYF. The chain couples TRBV5-1 to TRBJ2-7, with D maybe TRBD2 (6 bases). The V gene lost 4 bases and the J gene lost 0 bases, with 14 bases spanning the gap. Per germline, CDR1 SGHRS and CDR2 YFSETQ. The CDR3 is 15 residues long.

The rearrangement links TRBV6-5 to TRBJ1-1; maybe TRBD1 (6 bases). In germline, CDR1 is MNHEY, CDR2 SVGAGI. The V end lost 4 bases, the J end lost 0 bases, and 12 bases lay between the germline ends. The CDR3 contains 15 residues. DNA for the CDR3: TGTGCCAGCAGTTTCGGACAGACTCTGAACACTGAAGCTTTCTTT. It yields the protein CASSFGQTLNTEAFF.

The rearrangement uses TRBV2 and TRBJ1-1, with TRBD1 matching 8 bases. This CDR3 contains 11 residues. V shed 4 bases, J shed 8 bases, and the junction held 0 bases outside the gene matches. Germline CDR1 SNHLY, CDR2 FYNNEI. Here the CDR3 DNA reads TGTGCCAGCAGTGGGACAGGGGAAGCTTTCTTT. It yields the protein CASSGTGEAFF.

The chain has TRBV2 and TRBJ1-4; D gene ambiguous. Germline assignment: CDR1 SNHLY and CDR2 FYNNEI. The CDR3 runs to 11 residues. Trimming left V 11 bases short and J 5 bases short, with 9 bases between. This chain's CDR3 is CAGEGNEKLFF. In nucleotides, the CDR3 is TGTGCCGGGGAAGGGAATGAAAAACTGTTTTTT.

The chain combines TRBV5-1 with TRBJ2-5; tentatively, D is TRBD2 (5 bases). V lost 0 bases to trimming and J lost 1 base, with 10 bases between them. Germline values: CDR1 SGHRS, CDR2 YFSETQ. CDR3 size: 15 residues. The CDR3 DNA reads TGCGCCAGCAGCTTGGCCGGGGTCATCCAAGAGACCCAGTACTTC. Translated: CASSLAGVIQETQYF. Full variable domain (rest looked up from reference TRBV5-1 and TRBJ2-5): KAGVTQTPRYLIKTRGQQVTLSCSPISGHRSVSWYQQTPGQGLQFLFEYFSETQRNKGNFPGRFSGRQFSNSRSEMNVSTLELGDSALYLCASSLAGVIQETQYFGPGTRLLVL.

The rearrangement uses TRBV19 and TRBJ2-1; 9 bases are a match to TRBD1. The CDR3 is made up of 15 amino acids. Germline V gene sequence: CDR1 LNHDA, CDR2 SQIVND (reference sequence). The V and J ends lost 3 bases and 3 bases, in that order; junction bases with no gene match: 3. CDR3 sequence reads: CASSIQGQGYNEQFF. CDR3 nucleotide sequence: TGTGCCAGTAGTATCCAGGGACAGGGCTACAATGAGCAGTTCTTC.

This sequence joins TRBV9 and TRBJ1-4, with 7 bases lining up with TRBD1. CDR1 SGDLS and CDR2 YYNGEE come from the germline V gene. This CDR3 has 13 residues. Trimming took 2 bases from V and 11 from J; bases not matched to a gene: 6. CDR3: CASSVGDREKLFF. The CDR3 coding sequence is TGTGCCAGCAGCGTTGGCGACAGGGAGAAACTGTTTTTT.

The V and J genes are TRBV30 and TRBJ1-5; D not certain. V lost 2 bases and J 4 bases, leaving 15 bases between the germline ends. From germline, CDR1 is GTSNPN and CDR2 SVGIG (reference sequence). The CDR3 extends over 15 amino acids. CDR3 protein: CAWSIGSRGNQPQHF. Here the CDR3 DNA reads TGTGCCTGGAGTATCGGGAGCCGCGGGAATCAGCCCCAGCATTTT. Filled out from reference TRBV30 and TRBJ1-5, the complete variable domain reads SQTIHQWPATLVQPVGSPLSLECTVEGTSNPNLYWYRQAAGRGLQLLFYSVGIGQISSEVPQNLSASRPQDRQFILSSKKLLLSDSGFYLCAWSIGSRGNQPQHFGDGTRLSIL.

The chain combines TRBV27 with TRBJ2-1, with unresolved D. Germline CDR1 reads MNHEY; CDR2 reads SMNVEV (reference sequence). CDR3 length: 14 amino acids. V lost 5 bases to trimming and J lost 4 bases, with 12 bases between them. CDR3 DNA: TGTGCCAGCAGTCCCCGGTTTAGTTACAATGAGCAGTTCTTC. It encodes CASSPRFSYNEQFF.

The chain is built from TRBV15 and TRBJ2-5, with 11 bases fitting TRBD2. The CDR3 covers 15 residues. CDR1 LNHNV and CDR2 YYDKDF come from the germline V gene (reference sequence). Unmatched junction bases numbered 7, after V lost 5 bases and J lost 5 bases. CDR3 nucleotide sequence: TGTGCCACCAGCGGAACTAGCGGGAGCTTGGAGACCCAGTACTTC. Amino acid sequence: CATSGTSGSLETQYF.

V gene TRBV5-1 combines with J gene TRBJ1-6; possibly TRBD1 for D (5 bases). Trimming pared 0 bases from V and 5 bases from J, leaving 9 bases between. Germline CDR1 is SGHRS and CDR2 is YFSETQ. There are 15 residues in the CDR3. The CDR3 protein is CASSLGSTDNSPLHF. The CDR3 nucleotides are TGCGCCAGCAGCTTGGGTTCGACAGATAATTCACCCCTCCACTTT.

As regards this clone: This specimen includes other DNA sequences encoding the same CDR3. The CDR3 region is CAISEGQTNEKLFF. For the CDR3, the DNA is TGTGCCATCAGTGAAGGGCAGACTAATGAAAAACTGTTTTTT. V and J are TRBV10-3 and TRBJ1-4; no firm D call. The germline V gene encodes CDR1 ENHRY and CDR2 SYGVKD. The germline V and J ends were trimmed by 3 bases and 2 bases, with 7 bases remaining between them. The CDR3 length is 14 residues.

The chain couples TRBV27 to TRBJ2-7; D is possibly TRBD2 (9 bases). The length of the CDR3 is 18 residues. From germline, CDR1 is MNHEY and CDR2 SMNVEV (reference sequence). Trimming left V 7 bases short and J 4 bases short, with 29 bases between. DNA of the CDR3: TGTGCCAGCATTGGGGGGACAGGTCTCCGGAGCGGGAGGTACGAGCAGTACTTC. Its protein product is CASIGGTGLRSGRYEQYF.

The gene calls are TRBV5-1 and TRBJ1-2; D unresolved. This CDR3 contains 15 residues. Per germline, CDR1 SGHRS and CDR2 YFSETQ. V was pared by 3 bases and J by 0 bases, with 12 bases between. The CDR3 DNA reads as TGCGCCAGCAGCTGGCACGCAGAAGCTAACTATGGCTACACCTTC. Amino acid sequence: CASSWHAEANYGYTF.

The genes are TRBV6-4 and TRBJ2-3, with 7 bases identical to TRBD1. The germline V gene encodes CDR1 MRHNA and CDR2 SNTAGT. V lost 8 bases to trimming and J lost 2 bases; unmatched junction nucleotides: 7. The CDR3 extends over 14 amino acids. The CDR3 spells CASGLGQTTDTQYF. In DNA, the CDR3 is TGTGCCAGCGGACTGGGACAGACCACAGATACGCAGTATTTT.

The CDR3 is CASSRERGGSVNEQFF. DNA for the CDR3: TGTGCCAGCAGCCGAGAGCGGGGGGGCTCGGTTAATGAGCAGTTCTTC. V is TRBV14 and J is TRBJ2-1; TRBD2 agrees at 10 bases. The germline V gene has CDR1 SGHDN and CDR2 FVKESK. Losses at the gene ends were 4 bases for V and 7 bases for J; bases not matched to a gene: 10. The CDR3 sequence is 16 residues long.

The chain recombines TRBV16 with TRBJ1-6; 8 bases are a match to TRBD1. Per the germline V gene, CDR1 is KGHSY and CDR2 is FQNENV. V gave up 5 bases and J gave up 6 bases; unmatched junction bases: 6. This CDR3 has 15 amino acids. The CDR3 is CASSRGRGPNSPLHF. In nucleotides, the CDR3 is TGTGCCAGCAGCAGGGGCAGGGGGCCTAATTCACCCCTCCACTTT.

J is TRBJ1-6 and V is TRBV9; D gene unclear. Per germline, CDR1 SGDLS and CDR2 YYNGEE. Trimming removed 2 bases at V and 9 bases at J, with 15 bases between. CDR3 length: 15 residues. DNA of the CDR3: TGTGCCAGCAGCGTCGGTTCGGGTATGGGTTCACCCCTCCACTTT. Its protein product is CASSVGSGMGSPLHF.

CDR3 region: CASVGPSTDTQYF. In nucleotides, the CDR3 is TGTGCCAGCGTGGGACCCAGCACAGATACGCAGTATTTT. The chain links TRBV6-1 to TRBJ2-3; D possibly matches TRBD1 or TRBD2 (5 bases each). This CDR3 spans 13 amino acids. V shed 8 bases and J shed 0 bases, with 9 bases lying between them. Germline V gene lookup returns CDR1 MNHNS and CDR2 SASEGT.

The chain employs TRBV5-1 and TRBJ2-3; 8 bases map to TRBD2. The V gene's germline CDR1 is SGHRS and CDR2 YFSETQ. Trimming took 0 bases from V and 5 from J; bases not matched to a gene: 5. The CDR3 contains 15 residues. CDR3 loop: CASSLATSGGDTQYF. The CDR3, as DNA: TGCGCCAGCAGCTTGGCTACTAGCGGTGGAGATACGCAGTATTTT.

The rearrangement joins TRBV18 to TRBJ2-1; 9 nucleotides line up with TRBD2. Looked up from germline, CDR1 is KGHSH and CDR2 is LQKENI. This CDR3 spans 19 amino acids. Trimming at V came to 3 bases and at J to 3 bases, leaving 15 bases not matched to a gene. The CDR3 DNA sequence: TGTGCCAGCTCACCGCCCTGGGTTAGCGGGGGACCATTCTACAATGAGCAGTTCTTC. It codes for CASSPPWVSGGPFYNEQFF.

This chain uses TRBV25-1 with TRBJ2-7, with D possibly TRBD1 on 5 matching bases. Germline V gene sequence: CDR1 MGHDK, CDR2 SYGVNS. Trimming took off 7 bases at V and 3 bases at J, with 7 bases between the two ends. The CDR3 is 11 amino acids. CDR3 protein: CASTQDYEQYF. The CDR3 DNA reads as TGTGCCAGCACACAGGACTACGAGCAGTACTTC.

The CDR3 DNA reads TGTGCCAGTAGTACCGGACAGCCCTCTGGAAACACCATATATTTT. Protein: CASSTGQPSGNTIYF. The J gene is TRBJ1-3, the V gene TRBV19, with a possible D match to TRBD1 (6 bases). The CDR3 spans 15 residues. Trimming removed 4 bases at V and 0 bases at J, with 10 bases between. Germline CDR1 is LNHDA and CDR2 is SQIVND (reference sequence).

The rearrangement uses TRBV7-6 and TRBJ2-2, with 8 bases matching TRBD2. CDR1 and CDR2 (germline): SGHVS, FNYEAQ. The CDR3 extends over 14 amino acids. With 6 bases clipped from V and 7 bases from J, the junction kept 7 bases outside the gene matches. The CDR3 protein is CASRSGAGGGELFF. CDR3 DNA: TGTGCCAGCAGATCAGGGGCGGGAGGCGGGGAGCTGTTTTTT.

The rearrangement joins TRBV5-8 to TRBJ2-7; a weak D match, TRBD1 (5 bases). With 4 bases removed from V and 4 bases from J, the gap between germline ends came to 21 bases. Germline V gene lookup returns CDR1 SGHTS and CDR2 YDEGEE. This CDR3 has 16 amino acids. The chain's CDR3 is CASSVPRLQAGYEQYF. The CDR3 DNA sequence: TGTGCCAGCAGCGTCCCCCGCTTACAGGCTGGGTACGAGCAGTACTTC. Combining the CDR3 with reference TRBV5-8 and TRBJ2-7 gives the whole variable domain EAGVTQSPTHLIKTRGQQATLRCSPISGHTSVYWYQQALGLGLQFLLWYDEGEERNRGNFPPRFSGRQFPNYSSELNVNALELEDSALYLCASSVPRLQAGYEQYFGPGTRLTVT.

This sequence joins TRBV7-2 and TRBJ2-7; D not certain. Germline lookup yields CDR1 SGHTA and CDR2 FQGNSA. This CDR3 spans 16 amino acids. V shed 0 bases and J shed 2 bases, with 14 bases lying between them. The CDR3 DNA follows: TGTGCCAGCAGCTTAGCCGGCAGCCCTGGTCCCTACGAGCAGTACTTC. It specifies CASSLAGSPGPYEQYF.